The 13 T cell receptor beta chains below all came from one sample that was sequenced in a study of blood T cell repertoires in COVID-19. Method: immunoSEQ multiplex PCR; TCRdb's copy keeps in-frame clones and lacks some. The sample gives 120,000 to 150,000 clones, approximately 85% of which show up once; 8% is in the top ten. The specimen was peripheral blood. These receptors originate from a woman aged 55-70 years with COVID-19, enrolled during active disease.

The chain has TRBV7-8 and TRBJ1-5; unclear D gene. CDR1 is SGHVS and CDR2 is FQNEAQ in the germline V gene. Trimming removed 0 bases from V and 2 bases from J, with 8 bases in between. The CDR3 totals 15 residues. The CDR3 sequence: CASSLAGQGNQPQHF. DNA of the CDR3: TGTGCCAGCAGCTTAGCGGGTCAGGGCAATCAGCCCCAGCATTTT.

CDR3 sequence: CASSYRGQRLFF. The CDR3 DNA reads as TGTGCCAGCAGCTACAGGGGGCAGAGACTGTTTTTT. The genes are TRBV27 and TRBJ1-4; 9 bases align to TRBD1. With 6 bases clipped from V and 13 bases from J, the junction kept 6 bases outside the gene matches. The length of the CDR3 is 12 residues. The germline gives CDR1 MNHEY, CDR2 SMNVEV (reference sequence).

This clone showed up just once. The rearrangement links TRBV11-3 to TRBJ1-1; 8 bases fit TRBD1. Germline V gene lookup returns CDR1 SGHNT and CDR2 YENEEA. This CDR3 region has 13 residues. With 6 bases clipped from V and 6 bases from J, the junction kept 6 bases outside the gene matches. This CDR3 reads CASSRDRMAEAFF. The CDR3 region has the DNA TGTGCCAGCAGTAGGGACAGGATGGCTGAAGCTTTCTTT.

This clone was counted only a few times. At one end, the junction sequence differs from germline, possibly due to a read error. V is TRBV19 and J is TRBJ1-1; tentatively, D is TRBD1 (5 bases). Per the germline V gene, CDR1 is LNHDA and CDR2 is SQIVND (reference sequence). The CDR3 has 14 amino acids. The CDR3 bases are TGTGCCAGTAGTGTAGACAGAAAGAACACTGAAGCTTTCTTT. It yields the protein CASSVDRKNTEAFF.

This sequence joins TRBV12-3 or TRBV12-4 and TRBJ2-1; D unclear. V was cut by 4 bases and J by 10 bases, with 11 bases left in between. The CDR3 is 12 residues long. As DNA, the CDR3 is TGTGCCAGCAGTTGGGCAGGCCAGGAGCAGTTCTTC. It yields the protein CASSWAGQEQFF.

The genes are TRBV6-6 and TRBJ1-1; 7 bases fit TRBD1. The CDR3 covers 16 residues. CDR1 and CDR2 (germline): MNHNY, SVGAGI (reference sequence). Trimming took 0 bases from V and 3 from J; bases not matched to a gene: 7. The CDR3 protein is CASSYSRQGWDTEAFF. The CDR3, as DNA: TGTGCCAGCAGTTACTCGCGACAGGGCTGGGACACTGAAGCTTTCTTT.

This clone was seen a few times. The chain employs TRBV18 and TRBJ2-7; 7 nucleotides line up with TRBD2. V lost 3 bases, J lost 4 bases, and 12 bases stayed unmatched. In germline, CDR1 is KGHSH, CDR2 LQKENI. This CDR3 spans 16 amino acids. For the CDR3, the DNA is TGTGCCAGCTCACCTTCGGCTAGCGGCGCTGTATACGAGCAGTACTTC. It codes for CASSPSASGAVYEQYF.

V is TRBV10-3 and J is TRBJ1-5, with 9 bases fitting TRBD1. CDR1 is ENHRY, CDR2 SYGVKD, per germline. The V segment lost 4 bases and the J segment 7 bases; nucleotides outside the gene matches: 5. The CDR3 runs 14 residues. CDR3 sequence reads: CAISGGQGWQPQHF. The CDR3, as DNA: TGTGCCATCAGTGGGGGACAGGGTTGGCAGCCCCAGCATTTT.

The rearrangement joins TRBV7-8 to TRBJ2-1; TRBD2 matches at 11 bases. The germline CDR1 and CDR2 sequences are SGHVS and FQNEAQ. J gave up 8 bases and V 1 base, and 4 bases lay outside the gene matches. The CDR3 covers 15 residues. Written as DNA, the CDR3 is TGTGCCAGCAGCTTAGGGCTAGCGGGGGGACATGAGCAGTTCTTC. It specifies CASSLGLAGGHEQFF.

The chain recombines TRBV21-1 with TRBJ2-7; the listed D gene, TRBD1, was not tested against the DNA. TRBV21-1 corresponds to a pseudogene. The CDR3 covers 16 residues. CDR3 amino acids: CASSKEVPGQYYEQYF. CDR3 DNA: TGTGCCAGCAGCAAAGAAGTTCCGGGACAGTACTACGAGCAGTACTTC.

The chain has TRBV7-9 and TRBJ1-2; D unclear. This CDR3 region has 13 residues. CDR1 is SEHNR, CDR2 FQNEAQ, per germline (reference sequence). V was trimmed by 7 bases and J by 8 bases, leaving 17 bases between them. The CDR3 loop is CASTPEGSGGYTF. The CDR3 DNA sequence: TGTGCCAGCACCCCCGAGGGCAGCGGCGGCTACACCTTC.

This sequence joins TRBV2 and TRBJ1-2, with 8 bases that match TRBD1. Germline V lookup: CDR1 SNHLY, CDR2 FYNNEI. Germline trimming cut 3 bases from V and 3 bases from J; bases unmatched to any gene: 6. The CDR3 extends over 15 amino acids. The CDR3 nucleotides are TGTGCCAGCAGTGATCTCCCAGGGGGCGACTATGGCTACACCTTC. This sequence encodes CASSDLPGGDYGYTF.

This clone was found a few times. V gene TRBV7-9 combines with J gene TRBJ1-3, with D possibly TRBD1 on 6 matching bases. There are 14 residues in the CDR3. V dropped 6 bases and J dropped 4 bases, with 13 bases sitting between them. Germline V lookup: CDR1 SEHNR, CDR2 FQNEAQ (reference sequence). In nucleotides, the CDR3 is TGTGCCAGCAGGGACAGCTCGGGAGGAAACACCATATATTTT. Encoded protein: CASRDSSGGNTIYF. The entire variable domain, with the rest obtained from reference TRBV7-9 and TRBJ1-3, is as follows: DTGVSQNPRHKITKRGQNVTFRCDPISEHNRLYWYRQTLGQGPEFLTYFQNEAQLEKSRLLSDRFSAERPKGSFSTLEIQRTEQGDSAMYLCASRDSSGGNTIYFGEGSWLTVV.